Each of the 22 T cell receptor beta chains below was sequenced from the same sample in a study of technical replicates of blood from several donors. The protocol was immunoSEQ multiplex PCR, while the TCRdb copy is restricted to in-frame clones and leaves out a portion. This repertoire shows just under 60,000 clones, approximately 94% found once; its top ten account for 2.5% to 3.5%. The sequencing sample was made of PBMCs. All receptors derive from a human donor in good health. Some clones in this sample may be carry-over from other donors' samples.

The J gene is TRBJ1-1, the V gene TRBV11-2; 9 nucleotides align to TRBD1. Germline assignment: CDR1 SGHAT and CDR2 FQNNGV. This CDR3 is 15 amino acids long. Unmatched junction bases numbered 8, after V lost 5 bases and J lost 4 bases. The CDR3 nucleotides are TGTGCCAGCAGCGTCGGGACAGGGCCGGTCACTGAAGCTTTCTTT. This encodes CASSVGTGPVTEAFF.

V is TRBV7-9 and J is TRBJ1-1, with 7 bases matching TRBD1. The CDR3 consists of 15 residues. Germline loops: CDR1 SEHNR, CDR2 FQNEAQ (reference sequence). After removal of 1 base from V and 1 base from J, the junction contained 3 bases not matched to a gene. CDR3 coding DNA: TGTGCCAGCAGCTTAGTTGGGACAGCGAACACTGAAGCTTTCTTT. Residues: CASSLVGTANTEAFF.

The chain employs TRBV6-1 and TRBJ1-5; a weak D match, TRBD1 (5 bases). This CDR3 is built from 15 residues. V shed 7 bases and J shed 4 bases, with 17 bases lying between them. The germline V gene encodes CDR1 MNHNS and CDR2 SASEGT. DNA of the CDR3: TGTGCCAGCATTTCGGGGGAGTTTACTAATCAGCCCCAGCATTTT. Protein sequence: CASISGEFTNQPQHF.

The chain links TRBV5-1 to TRBJ2-3; TRBD2 agrees at 8 bases. Losses at the gene ends were 6 bases for V and 1 base for J; bases not matched to a gene: 7. The germline gives CDR1 SGHRS, CDR2 YFSETQ. This CDR3 has 15 residues. CDR3 DNA sequence: TGCGCCAGCACCCCAGGGCGGGGGGGCACAGATACGCAGTATTTT. Its translation: CASTPGRGGTDTQYF.

V is TRBV30 and J is TRBJ2-2, with 7 nucleotides matching TRBD2. Germline V CDR1 and CDR2: GTSNPN, SVGIG (reference sequence). Unmatched junction bases numbered 8, after V lost 3 bases and J lost 1 base. There are 16 residues in the CDR3. CDR3 loop: CAWRGGSGLNTGELFF. The CDR3 DNA reads as TGTGCCTGGAGGGGGGGTAGCGGGCTGAACACCGGGGAGCTGTTTTTT. The whole variable domain, remainder taken from reference TRBV30 and TRBJ2-2, is SQTIHQWPATLVQPVGSPLSLECTVEGTSNPNLYWYRQAAGRGLQLLFYSVGIGQISSEVPQNLSASRPQDRQFILSSKKLLLSDSGFYLCAWRGGSGLNTGELFFGEGSRLTVL.

The rearrangement links TRBV19 to TRBJ1-1; D unresolved. V lost 7 bases to trimming and J lost 4 bases, with 16 bases between them. The CDR3 is made up of 14 amino acids. CDR1 and CDR2 from the germline V gene are LNHDA and SQIVND (reference sequence). The CDR3 DNA reads as TGTGCCAGTAATCAAGCGTCTTCTAGCACTGAAGCTTTCTTT. Protein sequence: CASNQASSSTEAFF.

The V gene is TRBV18, the J gene TRBJ1-1; D is unresolved. Per germline, CDR1 KGHSH and CDR2 LQKENI. The CDR3 spans 16 residues. V gave up 2 bases and J gave up 0 bases, with 13 bases separating them. CDR3 nucleotides: TGTGCCAGCTCACCAAGTTCGATCTCGGTGAACACTGAAGCTTTCTTT. Its translation: CASSPSSISVNTEAFF.

The CDR3 nucleotides are TGTGCCAGCAGCCCCCAAACAGGGCCATCGGCTGAAGCTTTCTTT. Its translation: CASSPQTGPSAEAFF. V gene TRBV9 combines with J gene TRBJ1-1, with D tentatively TRBD1 (6 bases). The germline CDR1 and CDR2 sequences are SGDLS and YYNGEE. Between the trimmed V and J ends, which lost 4 bases and 6 bases, there was a span of 19 bases. The CDR3 spans 15 residues.

The V and J genes are TRBV10-3 and TRBJ2-5, with TRBD2 as a possible D gene (7 bases). In germline, CDR1 is ENHRY, CDR2 SYGVKD. Deletions cut 8 bases from V and 4 bases from J, with 17 bases between. CDR3 length: 14 residues. Written as DNA, the CDR3 is TGTGCCATCTCTGGGGGGGGGCCCCCAGAGACCCAGTACTTC. It codes for CAISGGGPPETQYF.

This clone was recorded once. The chain carries TRBV29-1 and TRBJ1-5, with 8 nucleotides matching TRBD1. Trimming removed 5 bases from V and 7 bases from J; junction bases left unmatched: 10. Germline V gives CDR1 SQVTM, CDR2 ANQGSEA. The CDR3 is 14 residues long. CDR3 residues: CSVSRDRHGQPQHF. The CDR3 bases are TGCAGCGTTTCCAGGGACAGGCACGGGCAGCCCCAGCATTTT.

J is TRBJ2-3 and V is TRBV4-2, with D uncertain. The CDR3 runs 16 residues. From germline, CDR1 is LGHNA and CDR2 YNFKEQ. V lost 0 bases to trimming and J lost 0 bases, with 10 bases between them. The CDR3 DNA sequence: TGTGCCAGCAGCCAAGATCCCCGCGGAAGCACAGATACGCAGTATTTT. Its protein is CASSQDPRGSTDTQYF.

The gene calls are TRBV18 and TRBJ1-2; D is ambiguous. Germline V gene data show CDR1 as KGHSH and CDR2 as LQKENI. The length of the CDR3 is 15 residues. V was cut by 4 bases and J by 5 bases, with 17 bases left in between. The CDR3 region is CASSQNQELAYGYTF. In DNA, the CDR3 is TGTGCCAGCTCACAAAACCAGGAACTGGCGTATGGCTACACCTTC.

The genes are TRBV2 and TRBJ2-5, with a possible D match to TRBD1 (5 bases). Between the trimmed V and J ends, which lost 10 bases and 5 bases, there was a span of 8 bases. Germline CDR1 and CDR2: SNHLY and FYNNEI. CDR3 length: 10 amino acids. CDR3 in DNA: TGTGCCATCAACAGGGAGACCCAGTACTTC. It encodes CAINRETQYF.

The chain employs TRBV6-5 and TRBJ2-7, with TRBD1 identical over 8 bases. Losses at the gene ends were 6 bases for V and 3 bases for J; bases not matched to a gene: 10. The V gene's germline CDR1 is MNHEY and CDR2 SVGAGI. The CDR3 spans 15 residues. CDR3 protein: CASSPQTGVFYEQYF. The DNA for the CDR3 is TGTGCCAGCAGCCCCCAGACAGGGGTTTTCTACGAGCAGTACTTC.

The chain links TRBV4-1 to TRBJ2-5, with TRBD2 identical over 11 bases. There are 18 residues in the CDR3. The germline gives CDR1 MGHRA, CDR2 YSYEKL. V dropped 3 bases and J dropped 1; count of bases not matched to a gene: 10. This CDR3 reads CASSQTSTGTSGQETQYF. CDR3 DNA sequence: TGCGCCAGCAGCCAGACATCTACCGGGACTAGCGGCCAAGAGACCCAGTACTTC.

This rearrangement joins TRBV6-4 to TRBJ2-3, with TRBD2 matching over 12 bases. The CDR3 extends over 15 amino acids. CDR1 is MRHNA and CDR2 is SNTAGT in the germline V gene. V was clipped by 3 bases and J by 5 bases; unmatched bases: 3. CDR3 region: CASSELAGGVDTQYF. The CDR3, as DNA: TGTGCCAGCAGTGAACTAGCGGGGGGCGTAGATACGCAGTATTTT.

CDR3 in DNA: TGTGCCAGCAGCTTAGTTACAGGGGCAGATACGCAGTATTTT. It codes for CASSLVTGADTQYF. The chain links TRBV7-9 to TRBJ2-3; 7 nucleotides match TRBD1. V was clipped by 1 base and J by 4 bases; unmatched bases: 2. This CDR3 region has 14 residues. Germline V gene data show CDR1 as SEHNR and CDR2 as FQNEAQ (reference sequence).

The chain recombines TRBV5-1 with TRBJ2-1, with 10 bases lining up with TRBD2. The germline gives CDR1 SGHRS, CDR2 YFSETQ. This CDR3 region has 16 residues. Losses at the gene ends were 4 bases for V and 5 bases for J; bases not matched to a gene: 9. CDR3 residues: CASSPRVAGGNNEQFF. The CDR3 DNA sequence: TGCGCCAGCAGCCCTCGCGTAGCGGGGGGCAACAATGAGCAGTTCTTC.

V usage is TRBV7-2 and J usage is TRBJ2-2; 7 nucleotides match TRBD1. Germline trimming cut 4 bases from V and 4 bases from J; bases unmatched to any gene: 6. Per the germline V gene, CDR1 is SGHTA and CDR2 is FQGNSA. The CDR3 is 15 amino acids. In nucleotides, the CDR3 is TGTGCCAGCAGCTCAACAGGGGTTGTCACCGGGGAGCTGTTTTTT. It specifies CASSSTGVVTGELFF.

The chain uses TRBV7-2 and TRBJ2-7; D may be TRBD2 (6 bases). The CDR3 is made up of 13 amino acids. Germline CDR1 reads SGHTA; CDR2 reads FQGNSA. V lost 4 bases and J lost 6, with 13 bases in between. The CDR3 here is CASSYRLELEQYF. Written as DNA, the CDR3 is TGTGCCAGCAGCTACCGACTAGAGCTCGAGCAGTACTTC.

The gene calls are TRBV2 and TRBJ2-3; 10 nucleotides align to TRBD1. The germline gives CDR1 SNHLY, CDR2 FYNNEI. V was clipped by 6 bases and J by 0 bases; unmatched bases: 18. This CDR3 has 20 residues. For the CDR3, the DNA is TGTGCCAGCAGCTCGACCACCTGGACAGGGGGACTCGTGAGCACAGATACGCAGTATTTT. This gives the protein CASSSTTWTGGLVSTDTQYF.

The V gene is TRBV10-3, the J gene TRBJ1-1; the match to TRBD1 covers 7 bases. The V gene end was trimmed by 0 bases and the J gene end by 2 bases; junction bases not matched to a gene: 3. The CDR3 totals 15 residues. The germline V gene has CDR1 ENHRY and CDR2 SYGVKD. CDR3 residues: CAISESTGANTEAFF. The CDR3 DNA is TGTGCCATCAGTGAGTCAACAGGGGCTAACACTGAAGCTTTCTTT.